The clone carrying this T cell receptor beta chain was found a few times. Seattle participants joined during active infection and were tracked over time. Original handling: Amplified reference gene primers provided the basis for estimating nucleated cell counts. Here immunoSEQ multiplex PCR was the method, and the copy in TCRdb shows in-frame clones only, minus some. The V and J calls and clone size are taken from that table; D and trimming were inferred from the DNA. The table shows some 260,000 clones, with around 90% occurring only once. The germline V gene has CDR1 GTSNPN and CDR2 SVGIG (reference sequence). The CDR3 is 12 residues long. V was clipped by 1 base and J by 6 bases, with 9 bases between them. This sample was taken from a study of blood T cell repertoires in COVID-19.

This receptor was obtained from a woman aged 70-85 years with COVID-19, enrolled during active disease. This chain uses TRBV30 with TRBJ1-2; the D gene is possibly TRBD1 (6 bases). Input material: peripheral blood. The CDR3 loop is CAWSAYRDGYTF. The CDR3, as DNA: TGTGCCTGGAGTGCCTACAGGGATGGCTACACCTTC.